Shown below are 17 T cell receptor beta chains from a single sample sequenced in a study of cytomegalovirus exposure and HLA in healthy donors. It was with 60 Vbeta and 13 Jbeta primers that the PCR ran. Method: immunoSEQ multiplex PCR; TCRdb's copy keeps in-frame clones and lacks some. The table has about 190,000 clones, 70% to 90% seen once. The specimen was PBMCs. The receptors originated from a woman between 18 and 30 years old in good health and CMV-seronegative.

V usage is TRBV28 and J usage is TRBJ1-4; D perhaps matches TRBD1 (5 bases). The germline gives CDR1 MDHEN, CDR2 SYDVKM. The CDR3 is 13 residues long. Trimming took off 5 bases at V and 10 bases at J, with 14 bases between the two ends. Here the CDR3 DNA reads TGTGCCAGCAGTCCTAATCCGGGGGGAAAACTGTTTTTT. This encodes CASSPNPGGKLFF.

The gene calls are TRBV19 and TRBJ1-1; no reliable D call. Germline CDR1 reads LNHDA; CDR2 reads SQIVND (reference sequence). Between the trimmed V and J ends, which lost 6 bases and 0 bases, there was a span of 8 bases. This CDR3 region has 13 residues. DNA for the CDR3: TGTGCCAGTAGGGGCTCGGTGAACACTGAAGCTTTCTTT. Translated: CASRGSVNTEAFF.

The gene calls are TRBV4-2 and TRBJ2-5; D is unclear. CDR3 length: 11 amino acids. The germline CDR1 and CDR2 sequences are LGHNA and YNFKEQ. V was cut by 1 base and J by 7 bases, with 4 bases left in between. CDR3 amino acids: CASSQAGTQYF. CDR3 sequence (DNA): TGTGCCAGCAGCCAAGCAGGGACCCAGTACTTC.

This clone is categorized as medium-sized. The V and J genes are TRBV4-2 and TRBJ2-7; perhaps TRBD1 as D (5 bases). CDR1 is LGHNA, CDR2 YNFKEQ, per germline. V shed 0 bases and J shed 0 bases, with 12 bases lying between them. This CDR3 contains 16 residues. CDR3 residues: CASSQENLQGSYEQYF. CDR3 sequence (DNA): TGTGCCAGCAGCCAAGAAAACCTCCAGGGCTCCTACGAGCAGTACTTC.

The chain combines TRBV7-9 with TRBJ1-5; TRBD1 matches at 10 bases. The CDR3 has 17 amino acids. From germline, CDR1 is SEHNR and CDR2 FQNEAQ (reference sequence). The trim removed 1 base at V and 6 bases at J, leaving 9 bases unmatched. Here the CDR3 DNA reads TGTGCCAGCAGCTTAGGGTGGGACAGGGGAAGAGGTCAGCCCCAGCATTTT. Residues: CASSLGWDRGRGQPQHF. The complete variable domain, with remaining parts taken from reference TRBV7-9 and TRBJ1-5, reads DTGVSQNPRHKITKRGQNVTFRCDPISEHNRLYWYRQTLGQGPEFLTYFQNEAQLEKSRLLSDRFSAERPKGSFSTLEIQRTEQGDSAMYLCASSLGWDRGRGQPQHFGDGTRLSIL.

The chain uses TRBV7-2 and TRBJ2-7; D perhaps matches TRBD2 (6 bases). Germline V lookup: CDR1 SGHTA, CDR2 FQGNSA. V dropped 5 bases and J dropped 2 bases, with 13 bases sitting between them. The CDR3 extends over 14 amino acids. Here the CDR3 DNA reads TGTGCCAGCAGCAGGAGGGGAACAACCTACGAGCAGTACTTC. Residues: CASSRRGTTYEQYF.

The chain uses TRBV30 and TRBJ2-4; 7 bases are a match to TRBD2. Germline values: CDR1 GTSNPN, CDR2 SVGIG (reference sequence). The CDR3 spans 14 residues. V shed 4 bases and J 5 bases; nucleotides not matched to a gene: 8. The CDR3 protein is CAWNPPSGENIQYF. The CDR3 DNA is TGTGCCTGGAACCCCCCCAGCGGGGAAAACATTCAGTACTTC.

CDR3 loop: CASPGAYSLGAFF. CDR3 sequence (DNA): TGTGCCAGCCCTGGGGCATACTCCTTGGGAGCTTTCTTT. The chain joins TRBV6-1 to TRBJ1-1; D is possibly TRBD1 (5 bases). This CDR3 is 13 amino acids long. The germline CDR1 and CDR2 sequences are MNHNS and SASEGT. Deletions cut 8 bases from V and 10 bases from J, with 20 bases between.

This clone was observed once. This chain connects TRBV9 to TRBJ1-5; 11 positions match TRBD1. With V trimmed by 4 bases and J by 4 bases, 4 bases remained unmatched. This CDR3 has 15 residues. CDR1 is SGDLS, CDR2 YYNGEE, per germline. This chain's CDR3 is CASSPGTGGNQPQHF. The CDR3 nucleotides are TGTGCCAGCAGCCCTGGGACAGGGGGAAATCAGCCCCAGCATTTT. Drawing the rest from reference TRBV9 and TRBJ1-5, the complete variable domain is DSGVTQTPKHLITATGQRVTLRCSPRSGDLSVYWYQQSLDQGLQFLIQYYNGEERAKGNILERFSAQQFPDLHSELNLSSLELGDSALYFCASSPGTGGNQPQHFGDGTRLSIL.

V gene TRBV7-9 combines with J gene TRBJ2-1, with D possibly matching TRBD2 (5 bases). The CDR3 totals 14 residues. The germline V and J ends were trimmed by 3 bases and 8 bases, with 14 bases remaining between them. Germline V gene sequence: CDR1 SEHNR, CDR2 FQNEAQ (reference sequence). CDR3 bases: TGTGCCAGCAGCTTTACTAGTGGGGTGGATGAGCAGTTCTTC. This encodes CASSFTSGVDEQFF.

In DNA form, the CDR3 reads TGTGCCAGCAGCTTAGAGGCCGGGAGATTAGCCAAAAACATTCAGTACTTC. This codes for CASSLEAGRLAKNIQYF. The chain links TRBV7-2 to TRBJ2-4; D is possibly TRBD2 (6 bases). The CDR3 is 17 amino acids. V was cut by 1 base and J by 0 bases, with 13 bases left in between. CDR1 is SGHTA and CDR2 is FQGNSA in the germline V gene.

This chain joins TRBV5-1 and TRBJ2-1; D possibly corresponds to TRBD2 (6 bases). V lost 0 bases and J 9 bases, leaving 16 bases between the germline ends. The CDR3 runs to 15 residues. Germline V gene sequence: CDR1 SGHRS, CDR2 YFSETQ. CDR3 amino acids: CASSLEGTSRREQFF. CDR3 in DNA: TGCGCCAGCAGCTTGGAGGGGACTTCCCGTCGTGAGCAGTTCTTC.

The chain recombines TRBV7-2 with TRBJ2-5, with D possibly TRBD2 on 6 matching bases. Germline CDR1 SGHTA, CDR2 FQGNSA. This CDR3 has 13 residues. The V end lost 8 bases, the J end lost 4 bases, and 14 bases lay between the germline ends. In DNA form, the CDR3 reads TGTGCCAGCCGTCCGGGACTGATAGAGACCCAGTACTTC. Protein: CASRPGLIETQYF.

The rearrangement links TRBV28 to TRBJ2-7; 9 nucleotides match TRBD1. Germline V gene data show CDR1 as MDHEN and CDR2 as SYDVKM. The CDR3 runs to 16 residues. V shed 4 bases and J 3 bases; nucleotides not matched to a gene: 10. The CDR3 DNA reads as TGTGCCAGCAGTTCTCCCGGGACAGGGCAGTACTACGAGCAGTACTTC. It encodes CASSSPGTGQYYEQYF. Complete variable domain (other parts from reference TRBV28 and TRBJ2-7): DVKVTQSSRYLVKRTGEKVFLECVQDMDHENMFWYRQDPGLGLRLIYFSYDVKMKEKGDIPEGYSVSREKKERFSLILESASTNQTSMYLCASSSPGTGQYYEQYFGPGTRLTVT.

The genes are TRBV7-3 and TRBJ2-3, with TRBD1 as a possible D gene (6 bases). The V and J ends lost 4 bases and 4 bases respectively, with 9 bases between them. CDR3 length equals 13 residues. Germline values: CDR1 SGHTA, CDR2 FQGTGA. CDR3 in amino acids: CASSSGTPDTQYF. The CDR3 DNA sequence: TGTGCCAGCAGCTCCGGGACACCAGATACGCAGTATTTT. The complete variable domain, with remaining parts taken from reference TRBV7-3 and TRBJ2-3, reads GAGVSQTPSNKVTEKGKYVELRCDPISGHTALYWYRQSLGQGPEFLIYFQGTGAADDSGLPNDRFFAVRPEGSVSTLKIQRTERGDSAVYLCASSSGTPDTQYFGPGTRLTVL.

The chain combines TRBV5-1 with TRBJ1-6; D gene ambiguous. V was clipped by 3 bases and J by 1 base, with 14 bases between them. CDR3 length: 17 amino acids. The germline CDR1 and CDR2 sequences are SGHRS and YFSETQ. The CDR3 is CASSSSDLGSYNSPLHF. The CDR3 DNA reads as TGCGCCAGCAGCTCGTCTGACTTAGGATCCTATAATTCACCCCTCCACTTT.

The chain has TRBV6-6 and TRBJ1-2; D call uncertain. CDR1 and CDR2 (germline): MNHNY, SVGAGI (reference sequence). CDR3 length: 14 amino acids. The V end was cut by 2 bases, the J end by 6 bases, with 13 bases between. The CDR3 nucleotides are TGTGCCAGCAGTTACGGCAGCAGGTCTGATGGCTACACCTTC. Translating it yields CASSYGSRSDGYTF.